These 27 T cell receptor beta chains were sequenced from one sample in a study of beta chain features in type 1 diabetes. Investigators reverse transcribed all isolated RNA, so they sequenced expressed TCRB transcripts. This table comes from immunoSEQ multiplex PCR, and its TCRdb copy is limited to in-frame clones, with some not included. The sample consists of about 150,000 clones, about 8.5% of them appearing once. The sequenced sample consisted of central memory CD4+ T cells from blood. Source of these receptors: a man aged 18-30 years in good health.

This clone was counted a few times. CDR3 sequence: CASSSRERTGEAFF. CDR3 nucleotide sequence: TGTGCCAGCAGCTCCCGGGAGAGGACGGGTGAAGCTTTCTTT. This rearrangement joins TRBV7-2 to TRBJ1-1; D unclear. V was cut by 4 bases and J by 7 bases, with 16 bases left in between. Germline V gene sequence: CDR1 SGHTA, CDR2 FQGNSA. The length of the CDR3 is 14 residues. The full variable domain, in which reference TRBV7-2 and TRBJ1-1 provide the parts outside the CDR3, is GAGVSQSPSNKVTEKGKDVELRCDPISGHTALYWYRQSLGQGLEFLIYFQGNSAPDKSGLPSDRFSAERTGGSVSTLTIQRTQQEDSAVYLCASSSRERTGEAFFGQGTRLTVV.

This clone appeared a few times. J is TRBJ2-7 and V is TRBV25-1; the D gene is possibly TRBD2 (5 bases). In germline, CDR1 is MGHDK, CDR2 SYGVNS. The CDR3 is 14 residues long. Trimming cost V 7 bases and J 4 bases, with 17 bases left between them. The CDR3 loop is CASTQAGSTYEQYF. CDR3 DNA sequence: TGTGCCAGCACCCAGGCGGGCAGTACTTACGAGCAGTACTTC.

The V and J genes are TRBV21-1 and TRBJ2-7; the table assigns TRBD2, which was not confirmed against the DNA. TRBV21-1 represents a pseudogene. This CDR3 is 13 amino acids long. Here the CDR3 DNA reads TGTGCCAGCAGCGGGGGGAGTACCTACGAGCAGTACTTC. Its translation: CASSGGSTYEQYF.

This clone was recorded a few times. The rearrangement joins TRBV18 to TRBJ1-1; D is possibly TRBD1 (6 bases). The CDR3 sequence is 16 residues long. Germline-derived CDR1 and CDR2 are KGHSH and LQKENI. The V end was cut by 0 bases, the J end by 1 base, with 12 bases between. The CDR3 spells CASSPPFGQSNTEAFF. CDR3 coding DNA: TGTGCCAGCTCACCACCCTTCGGACAGTCGAACACTGAAGCTTTCTTT.

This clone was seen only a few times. CDR3 nucleotides: TGTGCCAGCAGCTTACCCGGTGGAGGTGGCTACGAGCAGTACTTC. Protein sequence: CASSLPGGGGYEQYF. The chain has TRBV7-2 and TRBJ2-7; D possibly corresponds to TRBD2 (5 bases). The CDR3 loop spans 15 amino acids. Germline lookup yields CDR1 SGHTA and CDR2 FQGNSA. The V and J ends lost 2 bases and 3 bases respectively, with 14 bases between them.

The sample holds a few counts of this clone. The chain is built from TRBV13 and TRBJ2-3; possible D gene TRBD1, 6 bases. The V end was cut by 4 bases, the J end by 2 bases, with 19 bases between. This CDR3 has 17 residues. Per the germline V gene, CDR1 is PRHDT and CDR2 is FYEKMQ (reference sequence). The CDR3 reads CASSSFLTGGTTDTQYF. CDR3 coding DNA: TGTGCCAGCAGCTCTTTCCTGACAGGCGGAACCACAGATACGCAGTATTTT.

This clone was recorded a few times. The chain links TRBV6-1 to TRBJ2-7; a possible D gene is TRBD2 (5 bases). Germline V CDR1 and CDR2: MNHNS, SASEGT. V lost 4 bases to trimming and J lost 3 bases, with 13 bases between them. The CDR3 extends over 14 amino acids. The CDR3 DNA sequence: TGTGCCAGCAGTGTACTTTTCGGAGGCTACGAGCAGTACTTC. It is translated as CASSVLFGGYEQYF.

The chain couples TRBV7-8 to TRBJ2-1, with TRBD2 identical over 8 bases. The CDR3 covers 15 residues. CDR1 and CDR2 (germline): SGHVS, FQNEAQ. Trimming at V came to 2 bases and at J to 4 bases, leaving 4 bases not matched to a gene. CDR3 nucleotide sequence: TGTGCCAGCAGCTTATCTAGCGGGTATTACAATGAGCAGTTCTTC. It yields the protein CASSLSSGYYNEQFF.

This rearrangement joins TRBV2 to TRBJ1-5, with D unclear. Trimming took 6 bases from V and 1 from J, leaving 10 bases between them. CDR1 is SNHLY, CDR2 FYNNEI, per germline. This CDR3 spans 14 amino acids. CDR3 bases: TGTGCCAGCAGAGGCAGGCTCAGCAATCAGCCCCAGCATTTT. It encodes CASRGRLSNQPQHF.

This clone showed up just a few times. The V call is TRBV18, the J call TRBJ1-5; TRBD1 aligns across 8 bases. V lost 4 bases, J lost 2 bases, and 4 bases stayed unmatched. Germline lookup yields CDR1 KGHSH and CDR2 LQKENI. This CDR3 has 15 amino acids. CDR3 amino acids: CASSQTGQGNQPQHF. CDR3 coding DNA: TGTGCCAGCTCACAGACGGGACAGGGCAATCAGCCCCAGCATTTT. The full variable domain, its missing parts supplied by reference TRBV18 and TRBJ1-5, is NAGVMQNPRHLVRRRGQEARLRCSPMKGHSHVYWYRQLPEEGLKFMVYLQKENIIDESGMPKERFSAEFPKEGPSILRIQQVVRGDSAAYFCASSQTGQGNQPQHFGDGTRLSIL.

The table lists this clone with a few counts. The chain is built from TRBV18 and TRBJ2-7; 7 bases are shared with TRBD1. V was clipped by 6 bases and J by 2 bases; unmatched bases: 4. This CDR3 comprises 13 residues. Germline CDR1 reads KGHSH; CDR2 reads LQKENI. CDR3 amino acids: CASSLGTAYEQYF. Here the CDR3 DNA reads TGTGCCAGCTCGCTCGGGACAGCCTACGAGCAGTACTTC.

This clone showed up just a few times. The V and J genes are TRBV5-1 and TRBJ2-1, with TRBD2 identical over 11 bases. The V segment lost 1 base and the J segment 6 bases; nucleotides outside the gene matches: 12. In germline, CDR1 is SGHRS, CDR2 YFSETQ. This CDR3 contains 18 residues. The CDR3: CASSLRLAGGQVRNEQFF. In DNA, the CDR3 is TGCGCCAGCAGCTTGAGGTTAGCGGGAGGGCAAGTGCGCAATGAGCAGTTCTTC.

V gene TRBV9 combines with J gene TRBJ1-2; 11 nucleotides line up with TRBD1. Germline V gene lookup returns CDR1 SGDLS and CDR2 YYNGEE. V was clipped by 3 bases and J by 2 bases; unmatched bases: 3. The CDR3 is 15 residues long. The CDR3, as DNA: TGTGCCAGCAGCGCGGGACAGGGGGTGAACTATGGCTACACCTTC. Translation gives CASSAGQGVNYGYTF.

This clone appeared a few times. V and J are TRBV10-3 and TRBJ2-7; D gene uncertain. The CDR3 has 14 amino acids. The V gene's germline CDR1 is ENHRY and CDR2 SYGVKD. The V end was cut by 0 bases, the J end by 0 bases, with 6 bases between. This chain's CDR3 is CAISESASSYEQYF. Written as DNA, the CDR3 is TGTGCCATCAGTGAGTCGGCCAGCTCCTACGAGCAGTACTTC.

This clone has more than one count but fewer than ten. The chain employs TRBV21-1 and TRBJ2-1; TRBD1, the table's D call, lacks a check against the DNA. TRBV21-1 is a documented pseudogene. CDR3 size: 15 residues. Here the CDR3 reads CASSKVGTVYNEQFF. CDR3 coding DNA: TGTGCCAGCAGCAAAGTAGGTACAGTTTACAATGAGCAGTTCTTC.

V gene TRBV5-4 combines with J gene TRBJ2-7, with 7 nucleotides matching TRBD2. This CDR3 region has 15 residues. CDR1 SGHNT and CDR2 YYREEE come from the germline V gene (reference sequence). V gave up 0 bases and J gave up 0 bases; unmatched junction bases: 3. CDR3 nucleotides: TGTGCCAGCAGCTTGGGCGGGAGCCCCTCCTACGAGCAGTACTTC. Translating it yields CASSLGGSPSYEQYF.

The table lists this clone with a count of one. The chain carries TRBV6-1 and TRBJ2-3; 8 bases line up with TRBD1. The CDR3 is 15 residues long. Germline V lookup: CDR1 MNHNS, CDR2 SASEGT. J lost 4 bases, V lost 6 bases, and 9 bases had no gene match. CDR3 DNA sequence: TGTGCCAGCAGAAACGGACAGGGCCGGGCAGATACGCAGTATTTT. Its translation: CASRNGQGRADTQYF.

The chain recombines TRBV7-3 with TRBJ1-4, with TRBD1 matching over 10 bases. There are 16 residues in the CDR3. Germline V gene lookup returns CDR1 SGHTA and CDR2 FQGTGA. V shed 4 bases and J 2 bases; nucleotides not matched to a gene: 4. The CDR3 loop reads CASSSRTGGTNEKLFF. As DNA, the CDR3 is TGTGCCAGCAGCTCGAGGACAGGGGGGACTAATGAAAAACTGTTTTTT. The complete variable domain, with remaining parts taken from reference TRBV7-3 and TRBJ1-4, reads GAGVSQTPSNKVTEKGKYVELRCDPISGHTALYWYRQSLGQGPEFLIYFQGTGAADDSGLPNDRFFAVRPEGSVSTLKIQRTERGDSAVYLCASSSRTGGTNEKLFFGSGTQLSVL.

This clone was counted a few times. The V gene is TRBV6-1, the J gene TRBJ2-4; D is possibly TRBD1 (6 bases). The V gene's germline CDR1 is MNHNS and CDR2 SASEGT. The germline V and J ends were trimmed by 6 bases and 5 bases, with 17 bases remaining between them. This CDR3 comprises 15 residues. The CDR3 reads CASRLTGLGENIQYF. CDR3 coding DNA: TGTGCCAGCAGGCTGACAGGATTGGGGGAAAACATTCAGTACTTC.

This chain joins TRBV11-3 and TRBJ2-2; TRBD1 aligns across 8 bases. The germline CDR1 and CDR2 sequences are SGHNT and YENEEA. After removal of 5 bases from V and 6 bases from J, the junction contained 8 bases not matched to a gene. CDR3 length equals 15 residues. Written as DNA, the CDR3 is TGTGCCAGCAGCCCTAGATCAGGGGGCCCCGGGGAGCTGTTTTTT. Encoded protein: CASSPRSGGPGELFF.

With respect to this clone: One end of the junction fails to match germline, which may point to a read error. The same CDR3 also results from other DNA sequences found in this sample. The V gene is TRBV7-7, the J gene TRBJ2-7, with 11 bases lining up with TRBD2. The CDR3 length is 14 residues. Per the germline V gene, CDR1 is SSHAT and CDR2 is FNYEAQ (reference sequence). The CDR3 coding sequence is TGTGCTAGCAGCTCTGGGACTAGCGGCTACGAGCAGTACTTC. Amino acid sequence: CASSSGTSGYEQYF.

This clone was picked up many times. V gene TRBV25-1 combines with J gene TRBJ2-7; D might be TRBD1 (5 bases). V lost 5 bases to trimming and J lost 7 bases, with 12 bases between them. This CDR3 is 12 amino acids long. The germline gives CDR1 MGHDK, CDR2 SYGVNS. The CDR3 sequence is CASSPGYGEQYF. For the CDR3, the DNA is TGTGCCAGCAGTCCAGGGTACGGGGAGCAGTACTTC.

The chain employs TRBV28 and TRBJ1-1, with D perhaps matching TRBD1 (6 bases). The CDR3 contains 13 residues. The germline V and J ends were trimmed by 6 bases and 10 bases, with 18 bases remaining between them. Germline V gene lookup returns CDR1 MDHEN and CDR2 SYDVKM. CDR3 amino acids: CASSLGQLGGAFF. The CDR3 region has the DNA TGTGCCAGCAGCCTCGGACAGCTTGGAGGAGCTTTCTTT.

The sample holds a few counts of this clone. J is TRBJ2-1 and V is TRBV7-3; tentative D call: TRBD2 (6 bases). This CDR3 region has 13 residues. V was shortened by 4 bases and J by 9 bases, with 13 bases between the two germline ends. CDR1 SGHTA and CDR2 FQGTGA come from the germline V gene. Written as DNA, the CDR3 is TGTGCCAGCAGCTCACGGTTCGGGGGTGAGCAGTTCTTC. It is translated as CASSSRFGGEQFF.

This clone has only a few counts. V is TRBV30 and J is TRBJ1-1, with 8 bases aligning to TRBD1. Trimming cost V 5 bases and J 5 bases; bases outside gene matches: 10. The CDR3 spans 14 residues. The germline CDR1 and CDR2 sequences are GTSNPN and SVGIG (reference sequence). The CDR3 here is CAWCPGQGWTEAFF. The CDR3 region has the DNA TGTGCCTGGTGCCCCGGACAGGGATGGACTGAAGCTTTCTTT. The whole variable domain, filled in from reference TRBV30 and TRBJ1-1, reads SQTIHQWPATLVQPVGSPLSLECTVEGTSNPNLYWYRQAAGRGLQLLFYSVGIGQISSEVPQNLSASRPQDRQFILSSKKLLLSDSGFYLCAWCPGQGWTEAFFGQGTRLTVV.

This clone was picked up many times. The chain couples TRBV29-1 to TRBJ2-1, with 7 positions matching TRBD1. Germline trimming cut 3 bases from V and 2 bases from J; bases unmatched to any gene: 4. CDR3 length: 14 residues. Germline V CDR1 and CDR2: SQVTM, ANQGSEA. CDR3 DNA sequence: TGCAGCGTTGATGGACAGGCCCCCTACAATGAGCAGTTCTTC. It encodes CSVDGQAPYNEQFF.

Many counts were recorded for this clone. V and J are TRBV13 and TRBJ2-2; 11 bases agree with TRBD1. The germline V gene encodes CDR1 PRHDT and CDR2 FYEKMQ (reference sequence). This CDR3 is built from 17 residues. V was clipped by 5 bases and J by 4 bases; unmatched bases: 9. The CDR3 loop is CASSPRKDRGPTGELFF. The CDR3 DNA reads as TGTGCCAGCAGCCCGAGGAAGGACAGGGGGCCCACCGGGGAGCTGTTTTTT.